Listed below are T cell receptor beta chains from one sample, sequenced in a study of Graves' ophthalmopathy and Graves' hyperthyroidism. Each CDR3 protein is one row after TCRdb ran MiXCR on the multiplex PCR reads. Of 900,000 to 1,200,000 distinct CDR3 sequences in the sample, about 36% were seen once. Specimen: peripheral blood or thyroid tissue (not recorded which). All receptors derive from an adult man with Graves' hyperthyroidism. Each CDR3 is given with its conserved first and last residue. A D gene is named only where the DNA matches it firmly. Not every row has a clone size; where given, it reads once, few, many or a size class.

size	D	V	J	CDR3	DNA
few	TRBD2	TRBV20-1	TRBJ2-7	CSAKNLGRETNEQYF	TGCAGTGCTAAGAATCTTGGGCGGGAGACCAACGAGCAGTACTTC
-	-	TRBV12-3/TRBV12-4	TRBJ1-2	CASRDWRLGGYTF	TGTGCCAGCAGAGATTGGAGGTTAGGGGGCTACACCTTC
-	TRBD1	TRBV20-1	TRBJ2-5	CSASRDRGVETQYF	TGCAGTGCTAGCCGGGACAGGGGGGTCGAGACCCAGTACTTC
many	TRBD1	TRBV29-1	TRBJ1-5	CSVVGTGINQPQHF	TGCAGCGTTGTTGGGACAGGGATCAATCAGCCCCAGCATTTT
many	TRBD2	TRBV7-9	TRBJ2-7	CASSRGRGLAGTYEQYF	TGTGCCAGCAGCCGGGGTCGTGGGCTAGCGGGAACCTACGAGCAGTACTTC
-	-	TRBV7-9	TRBJ1-2	CASSSYRYTF	TGTGCCAGCAGCTCGTACCGCTACACCTTC
-	-	TRBV6-2/TRBV6-3	TRBJ2-7	CASSPNRGGLLHEQYF	TGTGCCAGCAGCCCAAACCGAGGAGGGTTACTTCACGAGCAGTACTTC
-	-	TRBV6-5	TRBJ2-7	CASSYPLGNYEQYF	TGTGCCAGCAGTTACCCACTGGGGAACTACGAGCAGTACTTC
once	TRBD1	TRBV19	TRBJ1-6	CASNGQGIYSPLHF	TGTGCCAGTAACGGACAGGGGATCTACTCACCCCTCCACTTT
few	-	TRBV11-2	TRBJ1-4	CASSSTGASNEKLFF	TGTGCCAGCAGCTCAACCGGGGCCTCTAATGAAAAACTGTTTTTT
-	-	TRBV6-5	TRBJ1-5	CASSYSVGHQPQHF	TGTGCCAGCAGTTACTCGGTGGGACATCAGCCCCAGCATTTT
-	-	TRBV10-3	TRBJ2-2	CAISGFKNTGELFF	TGTGCCATCAGTGGATTCAAGAACACCGGGGAGCTGTTTTTT
many	-	TRBV9	TRBJ1-2	CASSTYYYGYTF	TGTGCCAGCAGCACCTACTACTATGGCTACACCTTC
-	TRBD1	TRBV9	TRBJ1-1	CACSVGQGMNTEAFF	TGTGCCTGCAGCGTGGGACAGGGGATGAACACTGAAGCTTTCTTT
once	-	TRBV6-6	TRBJ1-5	CASNYLRENQPQHF	TGTGCCAGCAATTACTTGAGGGAAAATCAGCCCCAGCATTTT
-	-	TRBV20-1	TRBJ1-1	CSALGLGTEAFF	TGCAGTGCTCTCGGCCTGGGCACTGAAGCTTTCTTT
-	-	TRBV7-9	TRBJ1-1	CASSPSPATDTEAFF	TGTGCCAGCAGCCCGTCCCCGGCCACCGACACTGAAGCTTTCTTT
many	TRBD2	TRBV20-1	TRBJ2-5	CSAAPGTSGQETQYF	TGCAGTGCTGCCCCCGGGACTAGCGGTCAAGAGACCCAGTACTTC
-	TRBD1	TRBV9	TRBJ2-7	CASSIRQGMGAVEQYF	TGTGCCAGCAGCATACGACAGGGGATGGGTGCCGTCGAGCAGTACTTC
-	-	TRBV9	TRBJ1-2	CASSFLPRGYGYTF	TGTGCCAGCAGTTTTTTACCTCGTGGCTATGGCTACACCTTC
few	-	TRBV7-2	TRBJ2-2	CASSLAIGSTGELFF	TGTGCCAGCAGCTTAGCAATCGGGAGCACCGGGGAGCTGTTTTTT
-	TRBD2	TRBV20-1	TRBJ2-5	CSARDAAGVSTQETQYF	TGCAGTGCTAGAGATGCGGCGGGGGTGTCCACCCAAGAGACCCAGTACTTC
many	-	TRBV5-1	TRBJ1-6	CASSPWGSDSPLHF	TGCGCCAGCAGCCCCTGGGGATCAGATTCACCCCTCCACTTT
many	TRBD2	TRBV2	TRBJ2-5	CASKTSGRGETQYF	TGTGCCAGCAAGACTAGCGGGAGGGGAGAGACCCAGTACTTC
-	-	TRBV7-9	TRBJ2-7	CASSQDYGTVRHYEQYF	TGCGCCAGCAGCCAAGATTACGGAACAGTCAGGCACTACGAGCAGTACTTC
-	-	TRBV29-1	TRBJ1-5	CSVERGADGEHF	TGCAGCGTTGAACGGGGGGCGGACGGGGAGCATTTT
many	TRBD1	TRBV6-5	TRBJ2-5	CASSFGRGREETQYF	TGTGCCAGCAGTTTTGGCAGGGGGCGGGAAGAGACCCAGTACTTC
-	-	TRBV7-2	TRBJ2-6	CASNVGLAGANVLTF	TGTGCCAGCAACGTTGGGCTAGCGGGGGCCAACGTCCTGACTTTC
few	TRBD1	TRBV5-6	TRBJ2-2	CASTRQGYTGELFF	TGTGCCAGCACTAGACAGGGATACACCGGGGAGCTGTTTTTT
many	TRBD1	TRBV5-6	TRBJ2-2	CASSPLDRVNTGELFF	TGTGCCAGCAGCCCATTAGACAGGGTTAACACCGGGGAGCTGTTTTTT
many	-	TRBV7-9	TRBJ1-6	CASSAHRTKHNSPLHF	TGTGCCAGCAGCGCCCACCGGACAAAGCATAATTCACCCCTCCACTTT
many	-	TRBV20-1	TRBJ2-5	CSVGTQYF	TGCAGTGTCGGGACCCAGTACTTC
many	TRBD1	TRBV7-2	TRBJ2-7	CASSSVGGLYEQYF	TGTGCCAGCAGCTCCGTAGGGGGCTTGTACGAGCAGTACTTC
few	-	TRBV6-6	TRBJ1-2	CASSRAWAVVNYGYTF	TGTGCCAGCAGCCGCGCCTGGGCGGTCGTCAACTATGGCTACACCTTC
many	-	TRBV13	TRBJ2-7	CASSIWGSSTYEQYF	TGTGCCAGCAGCATCTGGGGCAGTTCGACCTACGAGCAGTACTTC
many	TRBD1	TRBV6-5	TRBJ1-4	CASRSQGGLEKLFF	TGTGCCAGCAGATCTCAGGGGGGGTTGGAAAAACTGTTTTTT
many	-	TRBV7-8	TRBJ2-7	CASTRNSYEQYF	TGTGCCAGCACACGGAACTCCTACGAGCAGTACTTC
few	TRBD1	TRBV6-2/TRBV6-3	TRBJ1-2	CASRKSGTETYGYTF	TGTGCCAGCAGAAAATCCGGGACAGAGACTTATGGCTACACCTTC
many	TRBD2	TRBV7-9	TRBJ2-5	CASSISGGATQYF	TGTGCCAGCAGCATAAGCGGGGGGGCGACCCAGTACTTC
few	-	TRBV11-2	TRBJ2-2	CASSLMGGRSSGELFF	TGTGCCAGCAGCTTAATGGGGGGGCGGTCTTCCGGGGAGCTGTTTTTT
many	-	TRBV9	TRBJ1-1	CASASRTNTEAFF	TGTGCCAGCGCGTCCAGGACGAACACTGAAGCTTTCTTT
many	-	TRBV4-3	TRBJ1-6	CASSQDLQLYNSPLHF	TGCGCCAGCAGCCAAGATCTCCAACTCTATAATTCACCCCTCCACTTT
-	-	TRBV10-3	TRBJ2-6	CASSPRPRDGANVLTF	TGTGCCAGCAGCCCACGGCCCCGAGATGGGGCCAACGTCCTGACTTTC
many	-	TRBV7-8	TRBJ1-5	CASSLNRNNQPQHF	TGTGCCAGCAGCTTAAACCGTAACAATCAGCCCCAGCATTTT
-	TRBD1	TRBV25-1	TRBJ2-5	CASARTGGNQETQYF	TGTGCCAGCGCACGGACAGGGGGCAACCAAGAGACCCAGTACTTC
many	-	TRBV10-3	TRBJ2-7	CAISAAGSNYEQYF	TGTGCCATCAGTGCGGCAGGGTCGAACTACGAGCAGTACTTC
-	-	TRBV2	TRBJ2-7	CASSTPDGINSYEQYF	TGTGCCAGCAGTACGCCGGACGGCATTAACTCCTACGAGCAGTACTTC
many	-	TRBV10-3	TRBJ1-1	CAIRGEAEAFF	TGTGCCATCAGAGGGGAGGCTGAAGCTTTCTTT
-	-	TRBV7-6	TRBJ2-2	CASSQPEGGGRTGELFF	TGTGCCAGCAGCCAACCAGAAGGAGGGGGCCGGACCGGGGAGCTGTTTTTT
many	-	TRBV20-1	TRBJ1-1	CSARDRAAYTEAFF	TGCAGTGCTAGAGATCGCGCCGCATACACTGAAGCTTTCTTT
-	-	TRBV7-8	TRBJ1-5	CASSYQPGKAGRNQPQHF	TGTGCCAGCAGTTACCAACCCGGTAAGGCAGGCCGCAATCAGCCCCAGCATTTT
many	-	TRBV15	TRBJ1-5	CATSAGGVQPQHF	TGTGCCACTTCTGCGGGAGGGGTTCAGCCCCAGCATTTT
-	-	TRBV28	TRBJ1-2	CASGDHYGYTF	TGTGCCAGCGGCGACCATTATGGCTACACCTTC
-	-	TRBV15	TRBJ1-2	CATSREGSEQGGDGYTF	TGTGCCACCAGCAGAGAGGGGTCCGAGCAGGGAGGTGATGGCTACACCTTC
few	-	TRBV5-5	TRBJ1-5	CASSLLKAGGNQPQHF	TGTGCCAGCAGCTTACTAAAAGCTGGGGGCAATCAGCCCCAGCATTTT
-	-	TRBV12-3/TRBV12-4	TRBJ1-1	CASSTPLTEAFF	TGTGCCAGCAGTACACCCTTGACTGAAGCTTTCTTT
-	TRBD1	TRBV5-1	TRBJ2-7	CASSLLYPGQGDGEQYF	TGCGCCAGCAGCTTGTTATACCCGGGACAGGGGGACGGGGAGCAGTACTTC
-	-	TRBV29-1	TRBJ1-3	CSVQGVMNTIYF	TGCAGCGTCCAGGGAGTAATGAACACCATATATTTT